A selection of T cell receptor beta chains follows, all from one sample in a study of TIL therapy for anti-PD-1-resistant metastatic lung cancer. Profiled with immunoSEQ multiplex PCR; TCRdb holds only in-frame clones, not every one. The sample has 50,000 to 65,000 clones; 80% to 90% are singletons. The sample was blood, taken at baseline. Receptors originate from a person aged 25 to 85 with non-small cell lung cancer. CDR3s include the opening cysteine and the closing phenylalanine or tryptophan. Fields, in order: CDR3 length, J gene, clone size, V gene, D gene, CDR3 DNA, CDR3 protein. D genes are given only for firm matches. The size of a clone is reported for some rows only, either as once, few or many, or as a class for expanded clones.

13 | TRBJ2-3 | . | TRBV19 | . | TGTGCCAGTAGTATAGGTCTGGCAGATACGCAGTATTTT | CASSIGLADTQYF
16 | TRBJ2-3 | . | TRBV5-1 | TRBD2 | TGCGCCAGCAGCTTGGAAGCGGGGACTAGCACAGATACGCAGTATTTT | CASSLEAGTSTDTQYF
14 | TRBJ2-7 | . | TRBV28 | . | TGTGCCAGCAGACTTGAGGACAGCTCCTACGAGCAGTACTTC | CASRLEDSSYEQYF
13 | TRBJ1-5 | . | TRBV30 | . | TGTGCCTGGAGTGTACGGCTCGATCAGCCCCAGCATTTT | CAWSVRLDQPQHF
15 | TRBJ2-7 | . | TRBV16 | TRBD1 | TGTGCCAGCAGCCCAGACAGGGGGCCATCCTACGAGCAGTACTTC | CASSPDRGPSYEQYF
15 | TRBJ1-4 | . | TRBV10-1 | . | TGCGCCAGCAGTGAGTCAACAGCTGGAAATGAAAAACTGTTTTTT | CASSESTAGNEKLFF
15 | TRBJ2-1 | . | TRBV7-2 | TRBD2 | TGTGCCAGCAGCCCCCGAGGGAGCGGGAGGTATGAGCAGTTCTTC | CASSPRGSGRYEQFF
15 | TRBJ2-7 | . | TRBV9 | TRBD1 | TGTGCCAGCAGCCCCCAGTTACAGGGGGCCTACGAGCAGTACTTC | CASSPQLQGAYEQYF
13 | TRBJ2-7 | . | TRBV7-9 | . | TGTGCCAGCAGCTTAGTACCTTCCTACGAGCAGTACTTC | CASSLVPSYEQYF
16 | TRBJ2-5 | . | TRBV9 | TRBD2 | TGTGCCAGCAGCAAGCAACTAGCGGGAGGGCAAGAGACCCAGTACTTC | CASSKQLAGGQETQYF
14 | TRBJ2-7 | large | TRBV10-1 | . | TGCGCCAGCAGTGTTTCAGGTATGGGGAACGAGCAGTACTTC | CASSVSGMGNEQYF
15 | TRBJ2-1 | . | TRBV7-3 | . | TGTGCCAGCAGCTCCTCCGCGGGCGGACACAATGAGCAGTTCTTC | CASSSSAGGHNEQFF
15 | TRBJ2-5 | . | TRBV10-3 | . | TGTGCCATCAGCCGGACACACGAATCTAGTGGGACCCAGTACTTC | CAISRTHESSGTQYF
12 | TRBJ1-2 | few | TRBV19 | . | TGTGCCAGTAGTTCGACCTTTAAGGGCTACACCTTC | CASSSTFKGYTF
18 | TRBJ2-1 | . | TRBV24-1 | TRBD2 | TGTGCCACCAGTGATTCCCGGACTAGCGGGAGGAGGAGGAATGAGCAGTTCTTC | CATSDSRTSGRRRNEQFF
14 | TRBJ2-3 | . | TRBV28 | . | TGTGCCAGCAGACCAGGGGGGCCGGCGGATACGCAGTATTTT | CASRPGGPADTQYF
15 | TRBJ1-6 | . | TRBV18 | . | TGTGCCAGCTCACTCTCAGGTGGCGTGGATTCACCCCTCCACTTT | CASSLSGGVDSPLHF
16 | TRBJ1-2 | . | TRBV9 | . | TGTGCCAGCAGCGCCCACCGACAGAACTTCGTCGATGGCTACACCTTC | CASSAHRQNFVDGYTF
14 | TRBJ1-5 | . | TRBV15 | . | TGTGCCACCAGCAGAACTGGTAGCAATCAGCCCCAGCATTTT | CATSRTGSNQPQHF
14 | TRBJ2-7 | once | TRBV6-2/TRBV6-3 | TRBD2 | TGTGCCAGCAGTCCGTTGCTAGCGGGAGGGGAGCAGTACTTC | CASSPLLAGGEQYF
15 | TRBJ1-2 | . | TRBV6-5 | TRBD1 | TGTGCCAGCAGTTTACAGGGGGCAGCTAACTATGGCTACACCTTC | CASSLQGAANYGYTF
17 | TRBJ2-7 | . | TRBV27 | TRBD2 | TGTGCCAGCAGTTTACTGGCTAGCGGGAGCGGCCTACGGGAGCAGTACTTC | CASSLLASGSGLREQYF
14 | TRBJ2-1 | . | TRBV27 | . | TGTGCCAGCAGTTTAGTCGGTATGGGGGGCGAGCAGTTCTTC | CASSLVGMGGEQFF
15 | TRBJ2-7 | . | TRBV4-1 | TRBD2 | TGCGCCAGCAGCCAAGGGCCTAGCGGAACCTACGAGCAGTACTTC | CASSQGPSGTYEQYF
16 | TRBJ2-7 | . | TRBV9 | . | TGTGCCAGCAGCCCCGTCCCTGGGGGGACCTCCTACGAGCAGTACTTC | CASSPVPGGTSYEQYF
12 | TRBJ1-1 | . | TRBV12-3/TRBV12-4 | . | TGTGCCAGCAGGCCCGGGGGAGCCGAAGCTTTCTTT | CASRPGGAEAFF
14 | TRBJ2-5 | . | TRBV4-2 | . | TGTGCCAGCAGTCGGACAGGGAGGGCAGAGACCCAGTACTTC | CASSRTGRAETQYF